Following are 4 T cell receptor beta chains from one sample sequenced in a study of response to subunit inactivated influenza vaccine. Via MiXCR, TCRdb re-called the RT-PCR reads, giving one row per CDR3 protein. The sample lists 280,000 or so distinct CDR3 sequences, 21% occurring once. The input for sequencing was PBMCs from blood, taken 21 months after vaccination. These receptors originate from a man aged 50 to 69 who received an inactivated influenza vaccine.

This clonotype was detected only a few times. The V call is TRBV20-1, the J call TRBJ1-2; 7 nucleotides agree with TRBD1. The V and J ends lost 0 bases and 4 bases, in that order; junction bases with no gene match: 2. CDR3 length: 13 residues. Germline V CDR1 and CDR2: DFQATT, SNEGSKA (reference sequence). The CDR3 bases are TGCAGTGCTAGAGATTACAGGGGCTATGGCTACACCTTC. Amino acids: CSARDYRGYGYTF.

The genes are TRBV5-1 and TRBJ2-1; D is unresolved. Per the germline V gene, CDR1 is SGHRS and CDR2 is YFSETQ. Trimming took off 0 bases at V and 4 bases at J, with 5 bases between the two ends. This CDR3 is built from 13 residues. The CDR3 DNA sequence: TGCGCCAGCAGCTTGGACGTGTACAATGAGCAGTTCTTC. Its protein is CASSLDVYNEQFF. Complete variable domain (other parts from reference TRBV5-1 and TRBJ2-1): KAGVTQTPRYLIKTRGQQVTLSCSPISGHRSVSWYQQTPGQGLQFLFEYFSETQRNKGNFPGRFSGRQFSNSRSEMNVSTLELGDSALYLCASSLDVYNEQFFGPGTRLTVL.

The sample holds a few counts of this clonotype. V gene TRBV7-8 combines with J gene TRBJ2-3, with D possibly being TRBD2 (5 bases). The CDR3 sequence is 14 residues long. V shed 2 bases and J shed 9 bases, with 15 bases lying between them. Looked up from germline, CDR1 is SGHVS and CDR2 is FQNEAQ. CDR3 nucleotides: TGTGCCAGCAGCTTAACGGGGATAGTGGGAACGCAGTATTTT. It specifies CASSLTGIVGTQYF.

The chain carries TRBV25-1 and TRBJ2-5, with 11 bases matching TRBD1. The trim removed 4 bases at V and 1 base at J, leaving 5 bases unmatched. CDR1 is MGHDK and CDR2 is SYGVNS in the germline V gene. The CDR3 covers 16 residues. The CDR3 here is CASSVRDRGIQETQYF. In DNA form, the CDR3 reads TGTGCCAGCAGTGTCCGGGACAGGGGGATCCAAGAGACCCAGTACTTC.